This T cell receptor (beta chain) was observed in a study of breast tumors, draining lymph nodes, adjacent tissues. TCRdb fed the multiplex PCR reads into MiXCR, producing one record per CDR3 protein. The sample holds approximately 170,000 distinct CDR3 sequences, 33% seen once. Germline-derived CDR1 and CDR2 are MDHEN and SYDVKM. The CDR3 consists of 14 residues. V shed 5 bases and J 2 bases; nucleotides not matched to a gene: 3. Axillary draining lymph nodes of breast cancer patients supplied the node samples. A word on this clonotype: Its target is not known.

Findings of the study overall: Tumor repertoires ranked between lymph nodes and nontumor tissue in diversity, with V and J gene preferences. Compared with basal-like, luminal-like tumors shared significantly more repertoire with nontumor tissue. Data fit most tumor T cells coming from lymph node, expanding in tumor. The lymph node origin of tumor T cells was framed as consistent with a hypothesis, not demonstrated.

What was sequenced was axillary lymph node tissue. The V call is TRBV28, the J call TRBJ1-3; 7 nucleotides agree with TRBD1. The receptor comes from a female donor with breast cancer. Some clones in this sample may be carry-over from other donors' samples. The CDR3: CASSQQGTGNTIYF. Written as DNA, the CDR3 is TGTGCCAGCAGTCAACAGGGGACTGGAAACACCATATATTTT. Using reference TRBV28 and TRBJ1-3 for the parts outside the CDR3, the full variable domain is DVKVTQSSRYLVKRTGEKVFLECVQDMDHENMFWYRQDPGLGLRLIYFSYDVKMKEKGDIPEGYSVSREKKERFSLILESASTNQTSMYLCASSQQGTGNTIYFGEGSWLTVV.